Each of the 19 T cell receptor beta chains below was sequenced from the same sample in a study of breast tumors, draining lymph nodes, adjacent tissues. Breast cancer patients provided tissue from their axillary draining lymph nodes. Each CDR3 protein gets one entry after TCRdb re-called the multiplex PCR reads with MiXCR. In the table there are about 100,000 distinct CDR3 sequences, around 21% of which are singletons. The sample consisted of axillary lymph node tissue. All receptors derive from a female donor with breast cancer. Some clones in this sample may be carry-over from other donors' samples.

This clonotype was counted at least ten times. This chain connects TRBV5-8 to TRBJ1-2; the D gene is possibly TRBD1 (6 bases). Germline CDR1 and CDR2: SGHTS and YDEGEE. With 4 bases removed from V and 5 bases from J, the gap between germline ends came to 18 bases. This CDR3 region has 15 residues. The CDR3 DNA follows: TGTGCCAGCAGCCCACCTAACAGGGCAGGATATGGCTACACCTTC. Translating gives CASSPPNRAGYGYTF.

This clonotype was picked up many times. The gene calls are TRBV4-1 and TRBJ2-1; D not resolved. With 1 base removed from V and 2 bases from J, the gap between germline ends came to 9 bases. The CDR3 is 15 residues long. Germline V lookup: CDR1 MGHRA, CDR2 YSYEKL. CDR3 nucleotide sequence: TGCGCCAGCAGCCAAGTCGGTCTAGCCTACAATGAGCAGTTCTTC. Protein product: CASSQVGLAYNEQFF.

This clonotype was seen at least ten times. The rearrangement uses TRBV6-1 and TRBJ2-7; 9 bases are shared with TRBD1. CDR3 length: 15 amino acids. Trimming cost V 6 bases and J 0 bases; bases outside gene matches: 6. Germline CDR1 reads MNHNS; CDR2 reads SASEGT. CDR3 in amino acids: CASSARDRASYEQYF. CDR3 DNA: TGTGCCAGCAGCGCCCGGGACAGGGCCTCCTACGAGCAGTACTTC.

This clonotype appeared many times. The V and J genes are TRBV27 and TRBJ1-2; D unresolved. V shed 4 bases and J shed 4 bases, with 16 bases lying between them. There are 15 residues in the CDR3. Germline V lookup: CDR1 MNHEY, CDR2 SMNVEV (reference sequence). CDR3 amino acids: CASSSNPGYFYGYTF. The CDR3 DNA reads TGTGCCAGCAGTTCAAATCCGGGATATTTCTATGGCTACACCTTC.

This clonotype showed up many times. The chain uses TRBV5-1 and TRBJ2-7; D ambiguous. This CDR3 spans 15 amino acids. Trimming shortened V by 4 bases and J by 0 bases, and 14 bases separated the two germline ends. Germline values: CDR1 SGHRS, CDR2 YFSETQ. DNA for the CDR3: TGCGCCAGCAGCGAGATGGTGGGTAGCTCCTACGAGCAGTACTTC. Translated: CASSEMVGSSYEQYF.

This clonotype came up many times. V gene TRBV6-6 combines with J gene TRBJ1-2; 7 bases are shared with TRBD1. Trimming cost V 4 bases and J 3 bases; bases outside gene matches: 5. The CDR3 length is 14 residues. Germline lookup yields CDR1 MNHNY and CDR2 SVGAGI (reference sequence). CDR3 sequence reads: CASSSTGQDYGYTF. CDR3 DNA sequence: TGTGCCAGCAGTTCCACCGGACAGGACTATGGCTACACCTTC.

This clonotype was seen repeatedly, ten times or more. The CDR3 here is CASTIGTGDQPQHF. The CDR3 nucleotides are TGTGCCAGCACCATAGGGACAGGGGATCAGCCCCAGCATTTT. The rearrangement uses TRBV7-9 and TRBJ1-5, with 10 bases fitting TRBD1. V trimming: 7 bases; J trimming: 5 bases; junction bases outside the gene matches: 5. Looked up from germline, CDR1 is SEHNR and CDR2 is FQNEAQ (reference sequence). This CDR3 is built from 14 residues.

This clonotype was detected many times. This chain uses TRBV20-1 with TRBJ1-3; 8 positions agree with TRBD1. V shed 6 bases and J 1 base; nucleotides not matched to a gene: 17. The CDR3 spans 18 residues. Germline values: CDR1 DFQATT, CDR2 SNEGSKA (reference sequence). The CDR3 coding sequence is TGCAGTGCCCGCCTGGACAGGGCTCGGGATGGTTCTGGAAACACCATATATTTT. Its translation is CSARLDRARDGSGNTIYF.

The sample holds many counts of this clonotype. The rearrangement joins TRBV5-6 to TRBJ2-7, with 7 bases lining up with TRBD1. The J segment lost 2 bases and the V segment lost 7 bases, leaving 15 bases of the junction unmatched. Per the germline V gene, CDR1 is SGHDT and CDR2 is YYEEEE. This CDR3 is 16 amino acids long. CDR3 sequence reads: CASGSLTVGTAYEQYF. The CDR3 coding sequence is TGTGCCAGCGGTTCCTTGACCGTGGGGACAGCCTACGAGCAGTACTTC.

This clonotype was counted ten times or more. The rearrangement joins TRBV19 to TRBJ2-2; TRBD1 matches 10 bases. V gave up 9 bases and J gave up 1 base; unmatched junction bases: 5. Germline values: CDR1 LNHDA, CDR2 SQIVND (reference sequence). The CDR3 runs 15 residues. The CDR3, as DNA: TGTGCCAGCAAAGGGGACAGGGGGAACACCGGGGAGCTGTTTTTT. This gives the protein CASKGDRGNTGELFF.

Only a few counts were recorded for this clonotype. This chain connects TRBV13 to TRBJ1-1; no definite D call. The germline V gene has CDR1 PRHDT and CDR2 FYEKMQ (reference sequence). The V and J ends lost 2 bases and 5 bases respectively, with 6 bases between them. CDR3 length: 12 amino acids. The CDR3 spells CASSLSRTEAFF. CDR3 nucleotides: TGTGCCAGCAGCTTATCGCGGACTGAAGCTTTCTTT.

The chain couples TRBV20-1 to TRBJ2-3; 11 bases align to TRBD2. Unmatched junction bases numbered 4, after V lost 3 bases and J lost 2 bases. Germline V gene sequence: CDR1 DFQATT, CDR2 SNEGSKA (reference sequence). This CDR3 is 15 amino acids long. The CDR3 DNA reads as TGCAGTGCTAGCGGGACTAGCGGAAACACAGATACGCAGTATTTT. It is translated as CSASGTSGNTDTQYF.

This clonotype was counted at least ten times. This chain connects TRBV5-4 to TRBJ2-1; 15 nucleotides match TRBD2. Germline-derived CDR1 and CDR2 are SGHNT and YYREEE (reference sequence). The CDR3 has 15 amino acids. With V trimmed by 4 bases and J by 10 bases, 6 bases remained unmatched. CDR3: CASSKEGTSGREQFF. The CDR3 coding sequence is TGTGCCAGCAGCAAAGAGGGGACTAGCGGGAGGGAGCAGTTCTTC.

Ten or more counts support this clonotype. This chain connects TRBV12-3 or TRBV12-4 to TRBJ2-7; D remains unclear. The length of the CDR3 is 11 residues. V lost 3 bases to trimming and J lost 6 bases, with 6 bases between them. DNA for the CDR3: TGTGCCAGCAGTTTCGGTACCGAGCAGTACTTC. Its translation: CASSFGTEQYF.

The chain recombines TRBV15 with TRBJ1-2; maybe TRBD1 (6 bases). This CDR3 comprises 12 residues. V lost 4 bases to trimming and J lost 7 bases, with 10 bases between them. Germline V gene data show CDR1 as LNHNV and CDR2 as YYDKDF (reference sequence). CDR3 nucleotide sequence: TGTGCCACCAGCACCAGGACAGCTGGCTACACCTTC. This translates into CATSTRTAGYTF.

The rearrangement joins TRBV27 to TRBJ2-1, with D possibly matching TRBD2 (5 bases). V was shortened by 7 bases and J by 8 bases, with 15 bases between the two germline ends. This CDR3 is built from 13 residues. CDR1 and CDR2 (germline): MNHEY, SMNVEV (reference sequence). For the CDR3, the DNA is TGTGCCAGCACGCCTCTGGGAGCCGATGAGCAGTTCTTC. This translates into CASTPLGADEQFF.

This rearrangement joins TRBV27 to TRBJ1-2, with 11 bases that match TRBD1. V was pared by 4 bases and J by 2 bases, with 9 bases of the junction left unmatched. The CDR3 length is 17 residues. In germline, CDR1 is MNHEY, CDR2 SMNVEV (reference sequence). The CDR3 is CASSSFGQGAENYGYTF. The CDR3 DNA follows: TGTGCCAGCAGTTCCTTTGGACAGGGGGCTGAAAACTATGGCTACACCTTC.

Remarks on this clonotype: Being one base from a much bigger clone, this may be a read error. The chain carries TRBV19 and TRBJ2-1, with 7 bases matching TRBD2. Germline V gene lookup returns CDR1 LNHDA and CDR2 SQIVND (reference sequence). The CDR3 consists of 14 residues. The CDR3 coding sequence is TGTGCCAGTAGAGCCGGGACTACTACAGGTGAGCAGTCCTTC. It specifies CASRAGTTTGEQSF.

The table lists this clonotype with many counts. The chain uses TRBV5-1 and TRBJ1-2; TRBD1 is a possible D gene (6 bases). The CDR3 extends over 15 amino acids. Germline V gene lookup returns CDR1 SGHRS and CDR2 YFSETQ. The germline V and J ends were trimmed by 4 bases and 2 bases, with 15 bases remaining between them. CDR3 DNA sequence: TGCGCCAGCAGCACAGGACAGTACACCAACTATGGCTACACCTTC. This translates into CASSTGQYTNYGYTF.